This TCR beta chain emerged from a study of follicular helper T cells after annual influenza vaccination. Study as a whole: Sampling occurred days 0, 7 and 28 after each influenza vaccination.

TCRB was sequenced at Survey level resolution. TCRdb keeps only in-frame clones here, not all; method: immunoSEQ multiplex PCR. Among several hundred clones, about four fifths were seen once, and the ten largest hold around 3.7%. CDR3 length: 16 residues. Trimming at V came to 3 bases and at J to 8 bases, leaving 8 bases not matched to a gene. Germline V CDR1 and CDR2: LGHNA, YSLEER. Described time point: 2015-2016 season, pre-vaccination. Cells are cTfh (non-naive CD4+CXCR5+PD-1+), split by ICOS and CD38 into double-positive or double-negative. The chain has TRBV4-3 and TRBJ2-2, with 11 bases that match TRBD2. This specimen consisted of CXCR5+ CD38+ circulating T follicular helper cells from blood, obtained on the day of influenza vaccination. Subset indicated: circulating Tfh, non-naive CD4+CXCR5+PD-1+ (ICOS+CD38+ or ICOS-CD38-). The receptor comes from an adult who received the influenza vaccine. CDR3 sequence: CASSHDSGGVLGELFF. CDR3 nucleotide sequence: TGCGCCAGCAGCCATGATAGCGGGGGGGTGTTGGGGGAGCTGTTTTTT.